These T cell receptor beta chains were read from a single sample in a study of cytotoxic CD8 clonotypes in ibrutinib-treated CLL. Produced via immunoSEQ multiplex PCR; TCRdb's table is partial and in-frame only. Altogether some 35,000 clones are present, 69% being singletons, with the ten largest covering about 30%. Sequenced material: PBMCs, taken before ibrutinib treatment. The receptors come from a human donor with chronic lymphocytic leukemia. CDR3s leave out the opening cysteine and the closing phenylalanine or tryptophan.

TRBJ2-7,TRBV7-9,ASTLAFPYEQY
TRBJ2-5,TRBV6-5,ASSPKWETQY
TRBJ2-3,TRBV9,ASSVGTLATDTQY
TRBJ1-1,TRBV19,ASSIMGTDEAF
TRBJ2-7,TRBV9,ASSPGTGLYGQY
TRBJ1-2,TRBV21-1,ASSIVRPFPYGYT
TRBJ2-7,TRBV28,ASNPPVGGGSGQY
TRBJ2-7,TRBV29-1,SVTPYGAREQY
TRBJ2-1,TRBV11-3,ASSLGNYNEQF
TRBJ1-1,TRBV5-1,ASLGQANTEAF
TRBJ2-5,TRBV4-3,ASSQDWQETQY
TRBJ2-1,TRBV6-1,ASSEGLAGAGQF
TRBJ1-2,TRBV30,AWSVRGAQGYT
TRBJ2-1,TRBV30,AWSPAGVPLYNEQF
TRBJ2-5,TRBV27,ASSSIRGGGETQY
TRBJ1-2,TRBV4-1,ASSQGRDGYT
TRBJ2-7,TRBV7-9,ASSFVSGGRDEQY
TRBJ2-3,TRBV27,ATLRGGTDTQY
TRBJ1-5,TRBV15,ATSRSGHRGNQPQH
TRBJ1-1,TRBV4-3,ASSLTGGTEAF
TRBJ1-6,TRBV18,ASSRTGWTYNSPLH
TRBJ2-7,TRBV25-1,ATGNYEQY
TRBJ1-1,TRBV5-8,ASSLSLQGRGEAF
TRBJ1-6,TRBV27,ASSLSGRAALH
TRBJ1-4,TRBV6-5,ATSFTGGFGEKLF
TRBJ1-5,TRBV7-9,ASSLGQGNQPQH
TRBJ2-7,TRBV28,ASTSDRAISYEQY
TRBJ2-7,TRBV28,ASSSSSYEQY
TRBJ2-7,TRBV27,ASSWGASYEQY
TRBJ1-2,TRBV7-2,ASSFAPLGQANGYT
TRBJ1-1,TRBV19,ASSISAGEAF
TRBJ1-1,TRBV5-6,ASSPGTGVRTEAF
TRBJ2-7,TRBV10-3,AISGRGRTYEQY
TRBJ1-2,TRBV10-3,AISDGGNGYT
TRBJ2-5,TRBV5-1,ASSIPTGAGETQY
TRBJ1-2,TRBV6-5,ASSPGLGVGYGYT
TRBJ1-1,TRBV5-8,ASFGANLNTEAF
TRBJ2-1,TRBV4-1,ASSQVQLAGDEQF
TRBJ1-5,TRBV28,ASSSGHRSNQPQH
TRBJ2-7,TRBV28,ASTPGGSGYEQY
TRBJ1-1,TRBV6-1,ASSLAVSEAF
TRBJ2-7,TRBV27,ASSQGTDYEQY
TRBJ2-7,TRBV4-3,ASSQGDRFGEQY
TRBJ2-7,TRBV5-1,ASSSPPPTYEQY
TRBJ2-7,TRBV28,ASSSTGVRSYEQY
TRBJ2-3,TRBV9,ASSAAGWTDTQY
TRBJ1-2,TRBV9,ASSVQGPGGYT
TRBJ2-4,TRBV7-9,ASSLPDLYKNIQY
TRBJ2-1,TRBV6-1,ASSVQGAPIYEQF
TRBJ1-5,TRBV14,ASSQDYGTQH
TRBJ2-4,TRBV5-4,ASSLGPGYIAKNIQY
TRBJ2-7,TRBV5-1,ASSFEGAAYEQY
TRBJ1-1,TRBV29-1,SVGPVQGGTEAF
TRBJ2-6,TRBV28,ASSFRPGLESGANVLT